The following is a T cell receptor beta chain sequence with its context. The data derive from a study of control samples from healthy donors and cancer patients. Only in-frame clones appear in the TCRdb table, and some are missing; sequencing was by immunoSEQ multiplex PCR. The sample contains 100,000 to 150,000 clones, about 92% of which appear only once. This clonotype was sampled from a woman aged 50 to 60 in good health. Sequenced sample: blood.

CDR3 sequence reads: CATSEQRSTEAFF. The CDR3 DNA reads TGTGCCACCAGTGAACAAAGGAGCACTGAAGCTTTCTTT. The chain links TRBV24-1 to TRBJ1-1; the D is unclear. Trimming removed 4 bases from V and 4 bases from J, with 9 bases in between. This CDR3 is 13 amino acids long. In germline, CDR1 is KGHDR, CDR2 SFDVKD.